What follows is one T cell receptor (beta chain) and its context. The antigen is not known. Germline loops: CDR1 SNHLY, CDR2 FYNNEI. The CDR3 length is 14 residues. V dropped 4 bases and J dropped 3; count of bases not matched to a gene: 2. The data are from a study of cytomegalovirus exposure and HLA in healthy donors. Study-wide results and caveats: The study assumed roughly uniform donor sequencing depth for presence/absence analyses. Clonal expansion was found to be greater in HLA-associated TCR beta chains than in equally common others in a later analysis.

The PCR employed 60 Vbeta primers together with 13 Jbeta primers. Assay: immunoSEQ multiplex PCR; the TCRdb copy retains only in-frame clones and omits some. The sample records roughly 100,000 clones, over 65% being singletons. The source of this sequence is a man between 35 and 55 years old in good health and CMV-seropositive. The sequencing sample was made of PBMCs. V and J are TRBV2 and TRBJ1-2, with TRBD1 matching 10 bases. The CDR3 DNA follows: TGTGCCAGCAGTGGGACAGGGGGGTACTATGGCTACACCTTC. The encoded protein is CASSGTGGYYGYTF. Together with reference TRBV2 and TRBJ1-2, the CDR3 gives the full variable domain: EPEVTQTPSHQVTQMGQEVILRCVPISNHLYFYWYRQILGQKVEFLVSFYNNEISEKSEIFDDQFSVERPDGSNFTLKIRSTKLEDSAMYFCASSGTGGYYGYTFGSGTRLTVV.